This TCR beta chain was documented in a study of T cells in narcolepsy. For the study at large: Patients with NT1 or NT2 and healthy control donors were enrolled.

Trimming stripped 6 bases from V and 6 bases from J, with 12 bases between. CDR1 and CDR2 (germline): SQVTM, ANQGSEA. This CDR3 region has 11 residues. Data came from immunoSEQ multiplex PCR; TCRdb stores just in-frame clones and leaves some out. The data show 25,000 to 35,000 clones, under 85% seen once. Regarding this clone: Its target is unknown.

Study-wide results and caveats: No autoreactive T cell clone sequences appeared in some memory CD4+ repertoires. Healthy controls reportedly lacked the autoreactive clonotypes serially found in patients' blood.

V and J are TRBV29-1 and TRBJ2-7; D is perhaps TRBD1 (5 bases). Sequenced sample: memory (CD45RA-) CD4+ T cells from blood. This clonotype was sampled from a human donor in good health. The CDR3, as DNA: TGCAGCGTACTCAGGGTGGGCGAGCAGTACTTC. Translation gives CSVLRVGEQYF.